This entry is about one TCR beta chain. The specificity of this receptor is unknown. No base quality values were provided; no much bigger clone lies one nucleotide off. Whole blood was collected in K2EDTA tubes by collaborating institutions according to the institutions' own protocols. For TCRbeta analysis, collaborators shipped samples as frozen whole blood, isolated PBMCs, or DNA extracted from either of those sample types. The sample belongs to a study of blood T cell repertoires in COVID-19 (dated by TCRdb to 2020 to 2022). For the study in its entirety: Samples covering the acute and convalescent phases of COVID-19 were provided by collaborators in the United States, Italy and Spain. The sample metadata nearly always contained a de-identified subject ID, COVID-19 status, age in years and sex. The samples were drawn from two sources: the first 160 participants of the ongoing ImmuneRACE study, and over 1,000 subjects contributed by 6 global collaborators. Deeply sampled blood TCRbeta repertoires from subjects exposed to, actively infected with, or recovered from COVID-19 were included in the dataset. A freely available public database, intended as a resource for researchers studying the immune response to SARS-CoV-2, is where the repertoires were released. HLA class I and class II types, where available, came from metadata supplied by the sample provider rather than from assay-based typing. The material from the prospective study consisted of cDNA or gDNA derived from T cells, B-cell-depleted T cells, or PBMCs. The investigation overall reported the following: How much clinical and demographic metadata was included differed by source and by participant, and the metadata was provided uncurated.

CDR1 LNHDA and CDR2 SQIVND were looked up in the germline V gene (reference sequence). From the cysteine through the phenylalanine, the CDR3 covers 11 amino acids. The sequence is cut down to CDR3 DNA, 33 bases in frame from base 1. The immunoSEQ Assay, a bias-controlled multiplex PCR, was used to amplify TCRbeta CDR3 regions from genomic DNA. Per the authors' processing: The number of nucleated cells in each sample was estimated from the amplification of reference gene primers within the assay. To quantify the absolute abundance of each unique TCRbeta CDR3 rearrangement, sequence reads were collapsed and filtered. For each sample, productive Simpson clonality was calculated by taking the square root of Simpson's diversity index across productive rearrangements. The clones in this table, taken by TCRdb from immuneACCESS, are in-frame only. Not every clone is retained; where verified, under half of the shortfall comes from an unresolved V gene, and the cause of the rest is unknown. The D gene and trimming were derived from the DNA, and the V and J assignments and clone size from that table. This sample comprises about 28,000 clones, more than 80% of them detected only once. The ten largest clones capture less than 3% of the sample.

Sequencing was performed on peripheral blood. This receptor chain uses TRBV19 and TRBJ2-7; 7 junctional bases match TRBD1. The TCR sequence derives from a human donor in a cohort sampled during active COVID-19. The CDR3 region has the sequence CAAGTVYEQYF. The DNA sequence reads TGTGCGGCCGGGACAGTCTACGAGCAGTACTTC. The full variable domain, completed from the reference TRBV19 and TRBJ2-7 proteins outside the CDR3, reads DGGITQSPKYLFRKEGQNVTLSCEQNLNHDAMYWYRQDPGQGLRLIYYSQIVNDFQKGDIAEGYSVSREKKESFPLTVTSAQKNPTAFYLCAAGTVYEQYFGPGTRLTVT.